One sample yielded the 16 T cell receptor beta chains listed below, sequenced in a study of shared clonotypes between healthy human individuals. Measured with immunoSEQ multiplex PCR; TCRdb has only the in-frame clones, and not every one. The table has about 340,000 clones, around 70% seen once; the top ten hold about 10%. The sequenced sample consisted of memory CD4+ T cells sorted from blood. Subset given: CD45RA-negative fraction. Source of these receptors: a young man in good health.

CDR3 coding DNA: TGTGCCAGCAGCGTCTCCGGGACCCACACCGGGGAGCTGTTTTTT. Residues: CASSVSGTHTGELFF. J is TRBJ2-2 and V is TRBV9, with D tentatively TRBD1 or TRBD2 (5 bases each). V was cut by 2 bases and J by 3 bases, with 11 bases left in between. The CDR3 has 15 residues. CDR1 is SGDLS and CDR2 is YYNGEE in the germline V gene.

The V gene is TRBV19, the J gene TRBJ1-1, with 11 positions matching TRBD1. After removal of 5 bases from V and 4 bases from J, the junction contained 12 bases not matched to a gene. Germline V gives CDR1 LNHDA, CDR2 SQIVND (reference sequence). The length of the CDR3 is 17 residues. CDR3 DNA: TGTGCCAGTAGTCCACACCGGACAGGGGGCGCGGGCACTGAAGCTTTCTTT. Translating it yields CASSPHRTGGAGTEAFF.

The genes are TRBV5-5 and TRBJ2-1; 9 bases map to TRBD1. The CDR3 contains 18 residues. Trimming at V came to 0 bases and at J to 4 bases, leaving 11 bases not matched to a gene. CDR1 and CDR2 from the germline V gene are SGHKS and YYEKEE (reference sequence). CDR3 in amino acids: CASSLVSPRDRVYNEQFF. CDR3 nucleotide sequence: TGTGCCAGCAGCTTGGTTTCCCCCCGGGACAGGGTTTACAATGAGCAGTTCTTC.

Concerning this clone itself: It may be a read error: a sequence one base away is much more abundant. This rearrangement joins TRBV28 to TRBJ2-7; no reliable D call. The germline CDR1 and CDR2 sequences are MDHEN and SYDVKM. The CDR3 is 13 amino acids. Trimming shortened V by 5 bases and J by 0 bases, and 8 bases separated the two germline ends. The CDR3 is CASSERVSYEQYF. The DNA for the CDR3 is TGTGCCAGCAGTGAAAGGGTCTCCTACGAGCAGTACTTC.

V usage is TRBV2 and J usage is TRBJ2-1; no firm D call. Germline values: CDR1 SNHLY, CDR2 FYNNEI. CDR3 length: 13 amino acids. The ends were cut back, 3 bases at V and 4 bases at J, with 7 bases in the middle. The CDR3 region is CASSEKGYNEQFF. The CDR3 region has the DNA TGTGCCAGCAGTGAGAAGGGATACAATGAGCAGTTCTTC.

This chain links TRBV14 with TRBJ2-5, with TRBD1 matching 7 bases. The CDR3 sequence is 15 residues long. Germline trimming cut 2 bases from V and 5 bases from J; bases unmatched to any gene: 8. The germline CDR1 and CDR2 sequences are SGHDN and FVKESK. The chain's CDR3 is CASSQPRGSVETQYF. The DNA of the CDR3 is TGTGCCAGCAGCCAACCCAGGGGGTCTGTGGAGACCCAGTACTTC.

The rearrangement uses TRBV7-2 and TRBJ1-6; the D gene is possibly TRBD1 (5 bases). Germline V gene sequence: CDR1 SGHTA, CDR2 FQGNSA. The ends were cut back, 0 bases at V and 7 bases at J, with 10 bases in the middle. There are 15 residues in the CDR3. CDR3 coding DNA: TGTGCCAGCAGCTTAGCCGGACACCGCAATTCACCCCTCCACTTT. It translates to CASSLAGHRNSPLHF.

This clone was observed a few times. V is TRBV19 and J is TRBJ1-1, with a tentative D call TRBD1 (5 bases). The CDR3 is 15 residues long. Trimming took 3 bases from V and 0 from J, leaving 11 bases between them. Germline V gene sequence: CDR1 LNHDA, CDR2 SQIVND (reference sequence). This CDR3 reads CASSINWGMNTEAFF. The CDR3 nucleotides are TGTGCCAGTAGTATTAATTGGGGGATGAACACTGAAGCTTTCTTT.

In its sample, this clone was seen a few times. The chain recombines TRBV7-9 with TRBJ2-3; D unclear. The ends were cut back, 2 bases at V and 6 bases at J, with 6 bases in the middle. The CDR3 covers 12 residues. Per the germline V gene, CDR1 is SEHNR and CDR2 is FQNEAQ (reference sequence). CDR3 in DNA: TGTGCCAGCAGCTTATTAGAGGATACGCAGTATTTT. It yields the protein CASSLLEDTQYF.

This clone turned up a few times. V is TRBV7-9 and J is TRBJ2-5; D is possibly TRBD1 or TRBD2 (5 bases each). V lost 4 bases and J lost 6, with 15 bases in between. The CDR3 is 14 amino acids. Germline V gene lookup returns CDR1 SEHNR and CDR2 FQNEAQ (reference sequence). For the CDR3, the DNA is TGTGCCAGCAGCTCCTGGGTGGGGGAAAAGACCCAGTACTTC. Its protein is CASSSWVGEKTQYF. Full variable domain (outside the CDR3, taken from reference TRBV7-9 and TRBJ2-5): DTGVSQNPRHKITKRGQNVTFRCDPISEHNRLYWYRQTLGQGPEFLTYFQNEAQLEKSRLLSDRFSAERPKGSFSTLEIQRTEQGDSAMYLCASSSWVGEKTQYFGPGTRLLVL.

There are a few counts of this clone. The V and J genes are TRBV29-1 and TRBJ1-1; TRBD1 might be the D (5 bases). Between the trimmed V and J ends, which lost 7 bases and 4 bases, there was a span of 13 bases. The CDR3 covers 12 residues. The germline CDR1 and CDR2 sequences are SQVTM and ANQGSEA. This chain's CDR3 is CSALSGGTEAFF. DNA for the CDR3: TGCAGCGCACTATCCGGGGGCACTGAAGCTTTCTTT.

V is TRBV9 and J is TRBJ1-2, with D unclear. CDR3 length: 12 residues. The V gene's germline CDR1 is SGDLS and CDR2 YYNGEE. Trimming left V 4 bases short and J 7 bases short, with 11 bases between. The DNA of the CDR3 is TGTGCCAGCAGCCCCGGAGGGCCTGGCTACACCTTC. Translation: CASSPGGPGYTF. Full variable domain (rest looked up from reference TRBV9 and TRBJ1-2): DSGVTQTPKHLITATGQRVTLRCSPRSGDLSVYWYQQSLDQGLQFLIQYYNGEERAKGNILERFSAQQFPDLHSELNLSSLELGDSALYFCASSPGGPGYTFGSGTRLTVV.

J is TRBJ2-3 and V is TRBV5-1; possible D gene TRBD2, 5 bases. Trimming left V 3 bases short and J 0 bases short, with 11 bases between. This CDR3 is 15 amino acids long. Germline CDR1 and CDR2: SGHRS and YFSETQ. CDR3 in DNA: TGCGCCAGCAGCTCCAGCGGAGCTAGCACAGATACGCAGTATTTT. Encoded protein: CASSSSGASTDTQYF. The variable domain in full, completed from reference TRBV5-1 and TRBJ2-3, reads KAGVTQTPRYLIKTRGQQVTLSCSPISGHRSVSWYQQTPGQGLQFLFEYFSETQRNKGNFPGRFSGRQFSNSRSEMNVSTLELGDSALYLCASSSSGASTDTQYFGPGTRLTVL.

The sample holds one count of this clone. This sequence joins TRBV7-2 and TRBJ2-4, with 12 bases identical to TRBD1. In germline, CDR1 is SGHTA, CDR2 FQGNSA. The CDR3 runs 19 residues. V lost 3 bases and J lost 0; bases outside the gene matches: 9. The CDR3 sequence is CASSFDTGTGGLAKNIQYF. The CDR3 DNA follows: TGTGCCAGCAGCTTCGACACCGGGACAGGGGGCCTAGCCAAAAACATTCAGTACTTC.

The rearrangement joins TRBV15 to TRBJ2-1; possibly TRBD1 or TRBD2 for D (6 bases each). The CDR3 length is 15 residues. Germline lookup yields CDR1 LNHNV and CDR2 YYDKDF (reference sequence). Trimming shortened V by 0 bases and J by 10 bases, and 16 bases separated the two germline ends. CDR3 protein: CATSRDVGGGGEQFF. The CDR3 coding sequence is TGTGCCACCAGCAGAGATGTCGGAGGGGGAGGCGAGCAGTTCTTC.

This chain joins TRBV30 and TRBJ1-1; no firm D call. Trimming removed 3 bases at V and 4 bases at J, with 12 bases between. The CDR3 length is 13 residues. CDR1 and CDR2 (germline): GTSNPN, SVGIG (reference sequence). The CDR3 loop reads CAWSGRLFTEAFF. The CDR3 DNA reads as TGTGCCTGGAGCGGCCGGCTGTTCACTGAAGCTTTCTTT.